Shown below are 18 T cell receptor beta chains from a single sample sequenced in a study of cytotoxic CD8 clonotypes in ibrutinib-treated CLL (dated by TCRdb to about 2021). The sample's time point, from its label and the paper: around 25 months on ibrutinib. Libraries were built with the immunoSEQ multiplex PCR assay. TCRdb holds this immuneACCESS table with in-frame rearrangements only. Some clones are missing; in checked studies, unresolved V genes explain under half, and the rest has no known cause. The table for this sample lists about 130,000 clones; roughly 88% of them were counted only once. The ten most abundant clones make up roughly 2% of the sample. The sequences come from PBMCs, collected after 24 months of ibrutinib treatment. These receptors originate from a human donor with chronic lymphocytic leukemia.

The chain carries TRBV5-1 and TRBJ2-5, with D possibly TRBD2 on 5 matching bases. Germline V CDR1 and CDR2: SGHRS, YFSETQ. This CDR3 spans 16 amino acids. The V end was cut by 2 bases, the J end by 5 bases, with 19 bases between. CDR3 coding DNA: TGCGCCAGCAGCTTACTAGGTCCCCCAGTTTTGGAGACCCAGTACTTC. Residues: CASSLLGPPVLETQYF.

This clone appeared once. CDR3 loop: CSARGPTEAFF. As DNA, the CDR3 is TGCAGTGCTAGAGGACCCACTGAAGCTTTCTTT. The chain recombines TRBV20-1 with TRBJ1-1, with D uncertain. V dropped 1 base and J dropped 4 bases, with 4 bases sitting between them. This CDR3 spans 11 amino acids. The germline V gene has CDR1 DFQATT and CDR2 SNEGSKA (reference sequence).

The chain combines TRBV4-1 with TRBJ2-6; 16 nucleotides line up with TRBD2. The germline gives CDR1 MGHRA, CDR2 YSYEKL. V was pared by 4 bases and J by 4 bases, with 7 bases of the junction left unmatched. There are 19 residues in the CDR3. Here the CDR3 DNA reads TGCGCCAGCAGCCTAGGGACTAGCGGGAGGGCCTCCGGGGCCAACGTCCTGACTTTC. It yields the protein CASSLGTSGRASGANVLTF.

In DNA, the CDR3 is TGTGCCACCAGCAGATCGACAGGCCGCAATCAGCCCCAGCATTTT. It specifies CATSRSTGRNQPQHF. The chain recombines TRBV15 with TRBJ1-5, with D possibly matching TRBD1 (6 bases). The CDR3 loop spans 15 amino acids. In germline, CDR1 is LNHNV, CDR2 YYDKDF (reference sequence). Trimming took 2 bases from V and 2 from J, leaving 10 bases between them.

V gene TRBV28 combines with J gene TRBJ1-5; 10 nucleotides align to TRBD1. After removal of 6 bases from V and 3 bases from J, the junction contained 11 bases not matched to a gene. The CDR3 runs to 17 residues. The germline gives CDR1 MDHEN, CDR2 SYDVKM. Here the CDR3 DNA reads TGTGCCAGCAGGCCGGGACAGGGGAAGAAGAACAATCAGCCCCAGCATTTT. Its translation: CASRPGQGKKNNQPQHF.

This clone appeared a single time. Here the CDR3 DNA reads TGTGCCAGCAGCTTACAAGATACGCAGTATTTT. This gives the protein CASSLQDTQYF. The chain links TRBV5-6 to TRBJ2-3; D uncertain. The V end was cut by 2 bases, the J end by 5 bases, with 3 bases between. In germline, CDR1 is SGHDT, CDR2 YYEEEE. CDR3 length equals 11 residues.

V usage is TRBV6-6 and J usage is TRBJ1-1; D not resolved. This CDR3 region has 12 residues. The ends were cut back, 0 bases at V and 6 bases at J, with 5 bases in the middle. Germline V CDR1 and CDR2: MNHNY, SVGAGI (reference sequence). CDR3 DNA sequence: TGTGCCAGCAGTTACTCGACTTCTGAAGCTTTCTTT. Amino acid sequence: CASSYSTSEAFF.

The J gene is TRBJ1-3, the V gene TRBV10-3; 7 bases match TRBD1. This CDR3 is built from 17 residues. The ends lost 6 bases at V and 0 bases at J; junction bases unmatched: 11. The germline CDR1 and CDR2 sequences are ENHRY and SYGVKD. The CDR3 DNA reads TGTGCCATCAGGGTACCCGGGACAGCCCTCTCTGGAAACACCATATATTTT. Residues: CAIRVPGTALSGNTIYF.

The chain links TRBV18 to TRBJ1-2; tentative D call: TRBD1 (6 bases). Germline CDR1 and CDR2: KGHSH and LQKENI. V shed 6 bases and J shed 3 bases, with 11 bases lying between them. This CDR3 is built from 13 residues. The CDR3 protein is CASSEGEDYGYTF. The CDR3 DNA sequence: TGTGCCAGCTCCGAGGGGGAGGACTATGGCTACACCTTC.

The rearrangement joins TRBV30 to TRBJ1-1; D not certain. This CDR3 spans 13 amino acids. Germline lookup yields CDR1 GTSNPN and CDR2 SVGIG (reference sequence). Trimming took 8 bases from V and 4 from J, leaving 17 bases between them. CDR3: CAPVGELSTEAFF. DNA of the CDR3: TGTGCCCCTGTGGGAGAGCTTAGCACTGAAGCTTTCTTT.

The rearrangement joins TRBV6-5 to TRBJ2-7; 9 nucleotides match TRBD2. J lost 2 bases, V lost 0 bases, and 2 bases had no gene match. This CDR3 region has 15 residues. Germline loops: CDR1 MNHEY, CDR2 SVGAGI. In nucleotides, the CDR3 is TGTGCCAGCAGTTACTCTTCTAGCGGGGCCTACGAGCAGTACTTC. Its translation is CASSYSSSGAYEQYF.

The chain carries TRBV18 and TRBJ1-5; 7 bases align to TRBD1. The CDR3 has 15 residues. With 4 bases clipped from V and 3 bases from J, the junction kept 6 bases outside the gene matches. From germline, CDR1 is KGHSH and CDR2 LQKENI. The CDR3 DNA is TGTGCCAGCTCACGTTTTGGGACAGACAATCAGCCCCAGCATTTT. It is translated as CASSRFGTDNQPQHF.

The J gene is TRBJ1-1, the V gene TRBV19, with D possibly matching TRBD1 (6 bases). The V gene's germline CDR1 is LNHDA and CDR2 SQIVND (reference sequence). The CDR3 consists of 14 residues. The V and J ends lost 5 bases and 1 base respectively, with 11 bases between them. The CDR3 region is CASSYGQQNTEAFF. DNA of the CDR3: TGTGCCAGTAGTTACGGACAGCAGAACACTGAAGCTTTCTTT.

This chain connects TRBV27 to TRBJ1-2; 8 bases agree with TRBD1. After removal of 7 bases from V and 8 bases from J, the junction contained 12 bases not matched to a gene. Germline CDR1 MNHEY, CDR2 SMNVEV (reference sequence). The CDR3 totals 14 residues. The CDR3 nucleotides read TGTGCCAGCACCGACCTGGACAGGGATCTCGGCTACACCTTC. Protein sequence: CASTDLDRDLGYTF.

The chain combines TRBV7-2 with TRBJ2-1; no definite D call. Germline V CDR1 and CDR2: SGHTA, FQGNSA. The CDR3 is 13 amino acids. The ends were cut back, 5 bases at V and 8 bases at J, with 13 bases in the middle. In nucleotides, the CDR3 is TGTGCCAGCAGCCTCACCATTAGGGATGAGCAGTTCTTC. Its translation is CASSLTIRDEQFF.

The J gene is TRBJ1-2, the V gene TRBV21-1. TRBV21-1 has pseudogene status. The CDR3 has 14 amino acids. CDR3 bases: TGTGCCAGCAGCAAAGAGAGGGGAGAGCGTGGCTACACCTTC. It specifies CASSKERGERGYTF.

A few counts support this clone. This chain links TRBV7-8 with TRBJ2-2, with TRBD2 as a possible D gene (5 bases). Germline CDR1 and CDR2: SGHVS and FQNEAQ. The ends were cut back, 1 base at V and 6 bases at J, with 18 bases in the middle. This CDR3 is built from 17 residues. DNA for the CDR3: TGTGCCAGCAGCTTAGTAGCCGCGCGGGTGGTTCCCGGGGAGCTGTTTTTT. This codes for CASSLVAARVVPGELFF.

V gene TRBV30 combines with J gene TRBJ1-5, with 7 bases matching TRBD1. V lost 2 bases, J lost 5 bases, and 3 bases stayed unmatched. This CDR3 spans 13 amino acids. Germline CDR1 GTSNPN, CDR2 SVGIG (reference sequence). CDR3 region: CAWSSGGHQPQHF. CDR3 in DNA: TGTGCCTGGAGTTCAGGGGGTCATCAGCCCCAGCATTTT.